This TCR beta chain was sequenced for a study of T cells in tumors after PD-1 blockade. Trimming took off 7 bases at V and 2 bases at J, with 20 bases between the two ends. Germline CDR1 MDHEN, CDR2 SYDVKM. The CDR3 totals 16 residues. Produced via immunoSEQ multiplex PCR; TCRdb's table is partial and in-frame only. The sample records roughly 20,000 clones, 81% being singletons. The V gene is TRBV28, the J gene TRBJ1-2, with D tentatively TRBD1 (5 bases). The source material was PBMCs, sampled after anti-PD-1 therapy. The clonotype was recovered from a human donor with advanced basal cell or squamous cell carcinoma (not recorded which). CDR3 residues: CASTQHPGRINYGYTF. DNA of the CDR3: TGTGCCAGCACTCAGCATCCGGGACGGATAAACTATGGCTACACCTTC.